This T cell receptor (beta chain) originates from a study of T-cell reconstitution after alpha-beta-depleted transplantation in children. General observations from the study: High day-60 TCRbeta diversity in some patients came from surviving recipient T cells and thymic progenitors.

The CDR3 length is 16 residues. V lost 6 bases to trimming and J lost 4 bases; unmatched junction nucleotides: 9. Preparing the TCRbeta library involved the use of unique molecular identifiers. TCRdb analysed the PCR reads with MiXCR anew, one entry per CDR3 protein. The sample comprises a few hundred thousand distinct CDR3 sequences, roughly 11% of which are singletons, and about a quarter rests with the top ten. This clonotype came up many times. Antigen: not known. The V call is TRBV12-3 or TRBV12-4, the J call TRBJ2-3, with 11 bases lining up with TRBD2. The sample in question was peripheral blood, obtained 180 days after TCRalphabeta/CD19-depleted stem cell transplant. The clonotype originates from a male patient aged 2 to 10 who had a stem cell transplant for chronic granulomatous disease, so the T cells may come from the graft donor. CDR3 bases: TGTGCCAGCAGCCAACTAGCGGGGGTTCTCGCAGATACGCAGTATTTT. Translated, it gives CASSQLAGVLADTQYF.